The 30 T cell receptor beta chains below were found in one sample sequenced in a study of T cells after yellow fever vaccination. TCRdb used MiXCR to reprocess the 5' RACE reads, holding one entry per CDR3 protein. Of approximately 550,000 distinct CDR3 sequences in the sample, approximately 21% were seen once. The starting material was PBMCs, obtained 15 days after the yellow fever booster vaccination. These receptors were taken from a young man who received the YFV17D yellow fever vaccine.

This rearrangement joins TRBV12-3 or TRBV12-4 to TRBJ2-7; TRBD1 aligns across 8 bases. J gave up 7 bases and V 2 bases, and 10 bases lay outside the gene matches. CDR3 length: 15 amino acids. In DNA, the CDR3 is TGTGCCAGCAGTTTACCGGAGGACAGGGCAGGGGAGCAGTACTTC. It is translated as CASSLPEDRAGEQYF.

The chain uses TRBV20-1 and TRBJ1-6; no clear D. The CDR3 has 13 residues. Germline V CDR1 and CDR2: DFQATT, SNEGSKA (reference sequence). The germline V and J ends were trimmed by 0 bases and 10 bases, with 10 bases remaining between them. The CDR3 region is CSARDPPRSPLHF. The CDR3 DNA reads TGCAGTGCTAGAGATCCCCCTAGATCACCCCTCCACTTT.

The rearrangement joins TRBV7-2 to TRBJ2-1; the match to TRBD2 covers 7 bases. CDR1 is SGHTA, CDR2 FQGNSA, per germline. V was pared by 5 bases and J by 15 bases, with 10 bases of the junction left unmatched. The CDR3 is 12 residues long. Written as DNA, the CDR3 is TGTGCCAGCAGCACTACCGGACTAGGACTGTTCTTC. Its translation is CASSTTGLGLFF.

This clonotype occurred a few times. The chain has TRBV4-1 and TRBJ2-1; D perhaps matches TRBD2 (7 bases). Trimming removed 5 bases at V and 1 base at J, with 18 bases between. The CDR3 length is 17 residues. Germline V CDR1 and CDR2: MGHRA, YSYEKL. The CDR3 protein is CASSGGGSGKSYNEQFF. In DNA form, the CDR3 reads TGCGCCAGCAGCGGAGGGGGGAGCGGGAAATCCTACAATGAGCAGTTCTTC.

The rearrangement links TRBV4-3 to TRBJ1-2; D is ambiguous. Trimming cost V 0 bases and J 6 bases, with 11 bases left between them. Germline CDR1 is LGHNA and CDR2 is YSLEER. CDR3 length: 14 residues. CDR3 DNA sequence: TGCGCCAGCAGCCAAGATCGGAATATGGATGGCTACACCTTC. Translation: CASSQDRNMDGYTF.

This clonotype was observed a few times. The chain uses TRBV4-3 and TRBJ2-1, with D unclear. The CDR3 consists of 16 residues. CDR1 and CDR2 from the germline V gene are LGHNA and YSLEER. The V and J ends lost 1 base and 0 bases respectively, with 10 bases between them. CDR3 sequence: CASSQAHTSSYNEQFF. The CDR3 DNA reads TGCGCCAGCAGCCAAGCCCATACGAGCTCCTACAATGAGCAGTTCTTC.

The chain has TRBV20-1 and TRBJ2-1; 7 bases align to TRBD2. The trim removed 5 bases at V and 2 bases at J, leaving 9 bases unmatched. The CDR3 is 15 residues long. Germline-derived CDR1 and CDR2 are DFQATT and SNEGSKA (reference sequence). The CDR3 loop is CSAGGPSGPYNEQFF. CDR3 sequence (DNA): TGCAGTGCTGGAGGGCCTAGCGGTCCCTACAATGAGCAGTTCTTC.

This clonotype was seen only a few times. The chain carries TRBV7-9 and TRBJ2-7; tentative D call: TRBD1 (5 bases). Between the trimmed V and J ends, which lost 7 bases and 6 bases, there was a span of 22 bases. The CDR3 totals 15 residues. Per the germline V gene, CDR1 is SEHNR and CDR2 is FQNEAQ (reference sequence). CDR3 sequence reads: CASNHLQGNPFEQYF. The CDR3 nucleotides read TGTGCCAGCAACCACCTGCAGGGAAATCCATTCGAGCAGTACTTC. The full variable domain, in which reference TRBV7-9 and TRBJ2-7 provide the parts outside the CDR3, is DTGVSQNPRHKITKRGQNVTFRCDPISEHNRLYWYRQTLGQGPEFLTYFQNEAQLEKSRLLSDRFSAERPKGSFSTLEIQRTEQGDSAMYLCASNHLQGNPFEQYFGPGTRLTVT.

V usage is TRBV29-1 and J usage is TRBJ2-3; 12 bases line up with TRBD2. CDR1 is SQVTM, CDR2 ANQGSEA, per germline. V shed 0 bases and J 5 bases; nucleotides not matched to a gene: 12. This CDR3 is built from 18 residues. The CDR3 coding sequence is TGCAGCGTTGAAGATCCCTGGAGACTAGCGGGAGAAAAAGATACGCAGTATTTT. It yields the protein CSVEDPWRLAGEKDTQYF.

This clonotype was counted between two and nine times. The chain couples TRBV7-9 to TRBJ2-1; 16 bases agree with TRBD2. The germline V gene encodes CDR1 SEHNR and CDR2 FQNEAQ (reference sequence). J gave up 9 bases and V 7 bases, and 6 bases lay outside the gene matches. There are 15 residues in the CDR3. CDR3 region: CASKKGLAGGSEQFF. In nucleotides, the CDR3 is TGTGCCAGCAAGAAGGGACTAGCGGGAGGGAGTGAGCAGTTCTTC.

This clonotype came up once. The rearrangement joins TRBV3-1 to TRBJ1-4, with no clear D. Trimming removed 0 bases at V and 10 bases at J, with 12 bases between. The CDR3 contains 14 residues. The germline gives CDR1 LGHDT, CDR2 YNNKEL (reference sequence). The CDR3 nucleotides read TGTGCCAGCAGCCAAGAAACGGCGGTTCTAAAACTGTTTTTT. Translating gives CASSQETAVLKLFF.

This clonotype came up a few times. The chain uses TRBV12-3 or TRBV12-4 and TRBJ2-5, with D perhaps TRBD1 or TRBD2 (5 bases each). V was pared by 3 bases and J by 0 bases, with 8 bases between. The CDR3 runs 14 residues. CDR3 loop: CASSFGGHQETQYF. The DNA of the CDR3 is TGTGCCAGCAGTTTTGGGGGACACCAAGAGACCCAGTACTTC.

V and J are TRBV5-5 and TRBJ2-7; TRBD1 matches 8 bases. CDR3 length equals 12 residues. Germline V gene lookup returns CDR1 SGHKS and CDR2 YYEKEE (reference sequence). J gave up 4 bases and V 7 bases, and 4 bases lay outside the gene matches. CDR3: CASQDRGYEQYF. The CDR3 DNA reads TGTGCCAGCCAAGACAGGGGTTACGAGCAGTACTTC.

This chain joins TRBV5-1 and TRBJ2-7, with TRBD1 as a possible D gene (6 bases). This CDR3 contains 14 residues. Trimming stripped 0 bases from V and 3 bases from J, with 10 bases between. In germline, CDR1 is SGHRS, CDR2 YFSETQ. This CDR3 is CASSLEPGVYEQYF. Written as DNA, the CDR3 is TGCGCCAGCAGCTTGGAACCAGGGGTCTACGAGCAGTACTTC.

A word on this clonotype: One junction end does not reproduce the germline sequence, and a read error may be involved. The chain recombines TRBV4-3 with TRBJ2-3; 8 bases align to TRBD2. CDR1 and CDR2 from the germline V gene are LGHNA and YSLEER. The CDR3 has 17 amino acids. CDR3 region: CTSSQDPPSGSRDTQYF. The CDR3 DNA sequence: TGCACCAGCAGCCAAGATCCTCCCAGCGGGAGCAGGGATACGCAGTATTTT.

This clonotype was picked up many times. For the CDR3, the DNA is TGCGCCAGCAGCCCCGGACCGGCCTACGAGCAGTACTTC. Translated, it gives CASSPGPAYEQYF. The V gene is TRBV5-1, the J gene TRBJ2-7; D not certain. Germline V gene lookup returns CDR1 SGHRS and CDR2 YFSETQ. The CDR3 sequence is 13 residues long. The ends were cut back, 4 bases at V and 2 bases at J, with 10 bases in the middle. Filled out from reference TRBV5-1 and TRBJ2-7, the complete variable domain reads KAGVTQTPRYLIKTRGQQVTLSCSPISGHRSVSWYQQTPGQGLQFLFEYFSETQRNKGNFPGRFSGRQFSNSRSEMNVSTLELGDSALYLCASSPGPAYEQYFGPGTRLTVT.

This clonotype was seen a handful of times. The chain recombines TRBV24-1 with TRBJ2-1; TRBD1 might be the D (6 bases). This CDR3 has 16 residues. Germline-derived CDR1 and CDR2 are KGHDR and SFDVKD. Deletions cut 0 bases from V and 0 bases from J, with 8 bases between. CDR3 residues: CATSDLQGSSYNEQFF. As DNA, the CDR3 is TGTGCCACCAGTGATTTGCAGGGGAGCTCCTACAATGAGCAGTTCTTC.

This clonotype was recorded at least ten times. The chain employs TRBV24-1 and TRBJ2-2, with 8 bases lining up with TRBD1. CDR1 and CDR2 from the germline V gene are KGHDR and SFDVKD. With V trimmed by 8 bases and J by 1 base, 2 bases remained unmatched. This CDR3 has 14 amino acids. CDR3 nucleotides: TGTGCCACCAAGGGGACAGGGAACACCGGGGAGCTGTTTTTT. Translating it yields CATKGTGNTGELFF.

This clonotype was detected a few times. This CDR3 reads CSVVERFVEGTQYF. DNA of the CDR3: TGCAGCGTTGTAGAGCGTTTCGTGGAGGGTACGCAGTATTTT. The chain uses TRBV29-1 and TRBJ2-3, with a possible D match to TRBD2 (6 bases). V was shortened by 4 bases and J by 8 bases, with 19 bases between the two germline ends. The CDR3 covers 14 residues. Germline values: CDR1 SQVTM, CDR2 ANQGSEA.

This chain joins TRBV10-1 and TRBJ2-3; D is unclear. This CDR3 spans 11 amino acids. CDR1 is WNHNN and CDR2 is SYGVQD in the germline V gene (reference sequence). V gave up 2 bases and J gave up 7 bases, with 4 bases separating them. The CDR3 DNA sequence: TGCGCCAGCAGTGAGGGAAATACGCAGTATTTT. Residues: CASSEGNTQYF.

The CDR3 here is CSVGAGGYEQYF. Here the CDR3 DNA reads TGCAGCGTTGGCGCGGGAGGTTACGAGCAGTACTTC. The V call is TRBV29-1, the J call TRBJ2-7, with 8 bases lining up with TRBD2. Per the germline V gene, CDR1 is SQVTM and CDR2 is ANQGSEA. The CDR3 contains 12 residues. Trimming at V came to 4 bases and at J to 4 bases, leaving 3 bases not matched to a gene.

The CDR3 loop is CASSPETGNEQFF. As DNA, the CDR3 is TGTGCCAGTAGCCCGGAGACTGGCAATGAGCAGTTCTTC. This chain connects TRBV19 to TRBJ2-1; D is uncertain. Germline V gene lookup returns CDR1 LNHDA and CDR2 SQIVND (reference sequence). Trimming removed 6 bases from V and 6 bases from J, with 12 bases in between. The CDR3 runs 13 residues. Full variable domain (missing parts from reference TRBV19 and TRBJ2-1): DGGITQSPKYLFRKEGQNVTLSCEQNLNHDAMYWYRQDPGQGLRLIYYSQIVNDFQKGDIAEGYSVSREKKESFPLTVTSAQKNPTAFYLCASSPETGNEQFFGPGTRLTVL.

The V and J genes are TRBV19 and TRBJ2-5, with 8 bases aligning to TRBD1. The CDR3 totals 15 residues. The ends lost 5 bases at V and 3 bases at J; junction bases unmatched: 8. Germline loops: CDR1 LNHDA, CDR2 SQIVND (reference sequence). CDR3 coding DNA: TGTGCCAGTAGTCCAATGGGGACAGGTAAAGAGACCCAGTACTTC. Translating it yields CASSPMGTGKETQYF.

This clonotype was observed a handful of times. The chain combines TRBV30 with TRBJ2-7; possibly TRBD2 for D (6 bases). Germline values: CDR1 GTSNPN, CDR2 SVGIG (reference sequence). V gave up 3 bases and J gave up 3 bases, with 15 bases separating them. This CDR3 is 14 amino acids long. This chain's CDR3 is CAWRQIAGNYEQYF. In DNA, the CDR3 is TGTGCCTGGAGGCAAATCGCGGGGAACTACGAGCAGTACTTC. Supplemented by reference TRBV30 and TRBJ2-7, the full variable domain reads SQTIHQWPATLVQPVGSPLSLECTVEGTSNPNLYWYRQAAGRGLQLLFYSVGIGQISSEVPQNLSASRPQDRQFILSSKKLLLSDSGFYLCAWRQIAGNYEQYFGPGTRLTVT.

This clonotype has only a few counts. The chain's CDR3 is CASSPILYGYTF. Here the CDR3 DNA reads TGTGCCAGCAGCCCGATTCTCTATGGCTACACCTTC. This rearrangement joins TRBV6-2 or TRBV6-3 to TRBJ1-2; D unclear. The CDR3 covers 12 residues. Looked up from germline, CDR1 is MNHEY and CDR2 is SVGEGT. Trimming shortened V by 6 bases and J by 4 bases, and 9 bases separated the two germline ends.

The chain uses TRBV29-1 and TRBJ2-5, with a possible D match to TRBD1 (6 bases). CDR3 size: 14 residues. Between the trimmed V and J ends, which lost 1 base and 1 base, there was a span of 10 bases. Germline V gives CDR1 SQVTM, CDR2 ANQGSEA. CDR3 in amino acids: CSVEGRQVQETQYF. CDR3 nucleotides: TGCAGCGTTGAAGGTCGACAGGTCCAAGAGACCCAGTACTTC.

This chain joins TRBV9 and TRBJ2-7; maybe TRBD2 (5 bases). Germline CDR1 SGDLS, CDR2 YYNGEE. The CDR3 consists of 15 residues. V gave up 2 bases and J gave up 2 bases, with 14 bases separating them. Here the CDR3 DNA reads TGTGCCAGCAGCGTGAGCGCAGCGGCCCCCTACGAGCAGTACTTC. Protein sequence: CASSVSAAAPYEQYF.

Many counts were recorded for this clonotype. The genes are TRBV28 and TRBJ2-5, with 13 nucleotides matching TRBD2. Germline loops: CDR1 MDHEN, CDR2 SYDVKM. Trimming at V came to 4 bases and at J to 0 bases, leaving 8 bases not matched to a gene. CDR3 length equals 18 residues. The CDR3 is CASSSQLAGGGYQETQYF. DNA of the CDR3: TGTGCCAGCAGTTCCCAACTAGCGGGAGGGGGGTACCAAGAGACCCAGTACTTC.

V is TRBV6-2 or TRBV6-3 and J is TRBJ1-1; D gene ambiguous. The germline gives CDR1 MNHEY, CDR2 SVGEGT. Trimming took 8 bases from V and 1 from J, leaving 11 bases between them. This CDR3 region has 13 residues. CDR3 region: CASSRWRNTEAFF. The CDR3 bases are TGTGCCAGCTCGAGATGGAGGAACACTGAAGCTTTCTTT.

The chain couples TRBV6-2 or TRBV6-3 to TRBJ2-3; 7 positions match TRBD2. With V trimmed by 7 bases and J by 5 bases, 9 bases remained unmatched. The V gene's germline CDR1 is MNHEY and CDR2 SVGEGT. This CDR3 region has 14 residues. The CDR3 nucleotides are TGTGCCAGCATGCGGACGGGAGGCGGAGATACGCAGTATTTT. Residues: CASMRTGGGDTQYF.